The 16 T cell receptor beta chains presented below share a single source sample, sequenced in a study of neurological immune-mediated disorders. Via MiXCR, TCRdb re-called the 5' RACE reads, giving one row per CDR3 protein. The sample includes 35,000 or so distinct CDR3 sequences, 10% to 13% of them seen just once. The material sequenced was PBMCs. The source is a woman aged 25 to 39 with HTLV-1-associated myelopathy (HAM/TSP).

This clonotype occurred many times. The chain uses TRBV5-6 and TRBJ1-4; tentatively, D is TRBD1 (5 bases). The ends were cut back, 3 bases at V and 5 bases at J, with 26 bases in the middle. CDR3 length: 19 amino acids. Germline V lookup: CDR1 SGHDT, CDR2 YYEEEE. The CDR3, as DNA: TGTGCCAGCAGCTCATTTGCTAGGGGCCAAGGGGCAGAAAATGAAAAACTGTTTTTT. It specifies CASSSFARGQGAENEKLFF.

The chain is built from TRBV23-1 and TRBJ2-2; either TRBD1 or TRBD2 may supply D (6 bases each). TRBV23-1 is an ORF, and what it does is uncertain. There are 15 residues in the CDR3. The chain's CDR3 is CDNSPNDGGVGELFF. The CDR3 nucleotides read TGCGACAACAGTCCCAACGACGGGGGCGTCGGGGAGCTGTTTTTT.

The table lists this clonotype with many counts. The chain combines TRBV20-1 with TRBJ2-7, with a weak D call TRBD1 (6 bases). The CDR3 consists of 14 residues. V dropped 6 bases and J dropped 2 bases, with 17 bases sitting between them. Germline CDR1 is DFQATT and CDR2 is SNEGSKA (reference sequence). The CDR3 sequence is CSAGRQDPTYEQYF. The CDR3, as DNA: TGCAGTGCCGGTCGACAGGACCCCACCTACGAGCAGTACTTC.

This clonotype came up many times. The J gene is TRBJ1-3, the V gene TRBV6-5, with D hard to call. Germline V lookup: CDR1 MNHEY, CDR2 SVGAGI. The length of the CDR3 is 12 residues. Trimming left V 4 bases short and J 4 bases short, with 5 bases between. The CDR3 DNA is TGTGCCAGCAGTTCCCGGGGAAACACCATATATTTT. Protein: CASSSRGNTIYF.

This clonotype appeared many times. This may stem from a read error, because a much larger clone lies one nucleotide away. This sequence joins TRBV25-1 and TRBJ2-7; perhaps TRBD1 as D (6 bases). With 3 bases removed from V and 2 bases from J, the gap between germline ends came to 17 bases. CDR3 size: 16 residues. Germline values: CDR1 MGHDK, CDR2 SYGVNS. CDR3 residues: CASSDIYQGTTYEQYF. CDR3 sequence (DNA): TGTGCCAGCAGTGATATTTACCAGGGGACAACCTACGAGCAGTACTTC.

In its sample, this clonotype was seen many times. The gene calls are TRBV20-1 and TRBJ1-1, with 7 bases that match TRBD1. The CDR3 has 14 residues. J was trimmed by 6 bases and V by 2 bases; bases with no gene match: 9. Looked up from germline, CDR1 is DFQATT and CDR2 is SNEGSKA (reference sequence). The CDR3 region has the DNA TGCAGTGCTAGAATGAGGGGGCGGGGAGCTGAAGCTTTCTTT. Translated, it gives CSARMRGRGAEAFF.

This clonotype was picked up many times. The chain combines TRBV20-1 with TRBJ2-1, with 10 bases that match TRBD2. V dropped 6 bases and J dropped 2; count of bases not matched to a gene: 7. This CDR3 spans 15 amino acids. Per germline, CDR1 DFQATT and CDR2 SNEGSKA (reference sequence). The CDR3 region has the DNA TGCAGTGCCTCTCTAGCGGGGGCCGCCTACAATGAGCAGTTCTTC. Its translation is CSASLAGAAYNEQFF.

This clonotype was observed at least ten times. The V and J genes are TRBV9 and TRBJ2-4; 7 bases align to TRBD1. Germline CDR1 SGDLS, CDR2 YYNGEE. J gave up 5 bases and V 0 bases, and 14 bases lay outside the gene matches. This CDR3 contains 18 residues. The CDR3 coding sequence is TGTGCCAGCAGCGTAGACGACAGGGTTTATGTCGGCCAAAACATTCAGTACTTC. This encodes CASSVDDRVYVGQNIQYF.

This clonotype was counted at least ten times. The rearrangement uses TRBV7-9 and TRBJ1-1, with unresolved D. The CDR3 is 14 amino acids. Per germline, CDR1 SEHNR and CDR2 FQNEAQ (reference sequence). Trimming took 5 bases from V and 5 from J, leaving 15 bases between them. This chain's CDR3 is CASSISSERTEAFF. The DNA of the CDR3 is TGTGCCAGCAGCATCTCCAGCGAGCGGACTGAAGCTTTCTTT.

The chain employs TRBV10-3 and TRBJ1-1; D unclear. V was pared by 5 bases and J by 4 bases, with 11 bases between. Germline V gene sequence: CDR1 ENHRY, CDR2 SYGVKD. This CDR3 has 13 residues. Written as DNA, the CDR3 is TGTGCCATCAGTAGCGACGCCGGCACTGAAGCTTTCTTT. Its translation: CAISSDAGTEAFF.

This clonotype was recorded at least ten times. This chain links TRBV7-6 with TRBJ2-5; D is possibly TRBD1 (5 bases). The germline gives CDR1 SGHVS, CDR2 FNYEAQ. The CDR3 covers 17 residues. Trimming cost V 4 bases and J 0 bases, with 18 bases left between them. This CDR3 is CASSSSRAGPHQETQYF. The CDR3 DNA reads as TGTGCCAGCAGCTCTTCGCGCGCAGGGCCCCACCAAGAGACCCAGTACTTC.

This clonotype was observed many times. The chain is built from TRBV20-1 and TRBJ2-3, with TRBD2 identical over 10 bases. Germline CDR1 DFQATT, CDR2 SNEGSKA (reference sequence). This CDR3 has 11 amino acids. J lost 13 bases, V lost 6 bases, and 7 bases had no gene match. CDR3 coding DNA: TGCAGTGCCACAACCGGGACTAGCGAGTATTTT. This gives the protein CSATTGTSEYF.

In this sample, this clonotype turned up many times. V is TRBV5-1 and J is TRBJ1-6; 8 bases map to TRBD1. The V and J ends lost 5 bases and 1 base, in that order; junction bases with no gene match: 8. Germline V lookup: CDR1 SGHRS, CDR2 YFSETQ. The CDR3 sequence is 17 residues long. The CDR3 is CASSSTGEISYNSPLHF. CDR3 sequence (DNA): TGCGCCAGCAGTTCGACAGGGGAAATTTCCTATAATTCACCCCTCCACTTT.

This clonotype was counted at least ten times. The V and J genes are TRBV7-2 and TRBJ2-1; a possible D gene is TRBD2 (5 bases). V was trimmed by 2 bases and J by 0 bases, leaving 14 bases between them. Germline assignment: CDR1 SGHTA and CDR2 FQGNSA. The CDR3 runs to 17 residues. The CDR3 is CASSLSPSWSSYNEQFF. DNA for the CDR3: TGTGCCAGCAGCTTATCCCCTAGCTGGAGCTCCTACAATGAGCAGTTCTTC.

This clonotype was counted at least ten times. The V and J genes are TRBV20-1 and TRBJ1-1; possible D gene TRBD1, 6 bases. The CDR3 covers 14 residues. Deletions cut 6 bases from V and 4 bases from J, with 18 bases between. Germline V gene lookup returns CDR1 DFQATT and CDR2 SNEGSKA (reference sequence). The CDR3 DNA reads as TGCAGTGCCCAAAATCTGGACAGACCCACTGAAGCTTTCTTT. Encoded protein: CSAQNLDRPTEAFF.

This clonotype was counted at least ten times. The J gene is TRBJ1-3, the V gene TRBV5-1; D unresolved. CDR1 and CDR2 (germline): SGHRS, YFSETQ. V lost 0 bases and J lost 4, with 17 bases in between. This CDR3 contains 17 residues. CDR3 residues: CASSLEGRSERGNTIYF. DNA for the CDR3: TGCGCCAGCAGCTTGGAAGGGCGCTCGGAAAGGGGAAACACCATATATTTT.